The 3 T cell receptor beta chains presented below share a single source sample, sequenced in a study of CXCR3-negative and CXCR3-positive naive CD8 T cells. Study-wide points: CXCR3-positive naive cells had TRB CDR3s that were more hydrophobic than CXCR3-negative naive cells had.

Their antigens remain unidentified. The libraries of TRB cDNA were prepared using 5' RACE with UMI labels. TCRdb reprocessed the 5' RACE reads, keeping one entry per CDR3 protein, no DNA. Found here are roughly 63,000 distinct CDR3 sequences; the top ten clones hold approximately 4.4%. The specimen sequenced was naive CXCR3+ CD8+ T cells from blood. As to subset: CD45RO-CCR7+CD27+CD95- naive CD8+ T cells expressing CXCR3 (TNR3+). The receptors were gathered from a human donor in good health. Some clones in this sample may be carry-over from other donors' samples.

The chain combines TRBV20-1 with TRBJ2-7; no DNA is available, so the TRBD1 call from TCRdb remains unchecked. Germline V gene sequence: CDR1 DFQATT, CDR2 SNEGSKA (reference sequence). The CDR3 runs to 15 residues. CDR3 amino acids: CSANTLTGLPFEQYF.

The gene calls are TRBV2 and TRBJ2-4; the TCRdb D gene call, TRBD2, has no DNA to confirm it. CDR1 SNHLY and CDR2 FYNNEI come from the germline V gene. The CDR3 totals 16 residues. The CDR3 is CASSESQGLAGNIQYF.

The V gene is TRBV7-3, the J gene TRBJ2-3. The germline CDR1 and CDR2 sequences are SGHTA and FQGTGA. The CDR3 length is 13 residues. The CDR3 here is CASSSGFTDTQYF.